This T cell receptor (beta chain) was recorded in a study of cytomegalovirus exposure and HLA in healthy donors. The V gene's germline CDR1 is SQVTM and CDR2 ANQGSEA. Trimming removed 3 bases at V and 4 bases at J, with 10 bases between. The CDR3 covers 13 residues. The PCR made use of 60 Vbeta and 13 Jbeta primers. Original handling: In a later analysis, the count reached about 82 million unique TCR beta chains, with 10 million to 14 million shared. The repertoire was sequenced with immunoSEQ multiplex PCR; TCRdb's copy has only in-frame clones and lacks some. V and J calls plus clone size are reproduced from that table; the DNA served to infer D and trimming. The table includes 100,000 to 150,000 clones, 75% detected once.

This receptor was obtained from a woman in her thirties or forties in good health and CMV-seropositive. Sequencing was performed on PBMCs. The chain is built from TRBV29-1 and TRBJ2-1, with D perhaps matching TRBD1 (5 bases). The CDR3 region is CSVEGRAYNEQFF. The CDR3 DNA reads as TGCAGCGTTGAGGGCAGGGCGTACAATGAGCAGTTCTTC.